This is a list of T cell receptor beta chains from one sample in a study of PD-L1 blockade in urothelial cancer. Profiling relied on immunoSEQ multiplex PCR, and the TCRdb table lists in-frame clones only, not all of them. Among under 30,000 clones listed, roughly 84% were seen once. Here the sequenced sample was PBMCs, taken around atezolizumab (anti-PD-L1) treatment. The receptors stem from a man in his 70s with urothelial cancer. Each CDR3 is given with its conserved first and last residue. The D gene is left open where the match is weak. Clone size is given for some rows only: seen once, a few or many times, or a class if the clone is expanded.

.,.,TRBJ1-1,TRBV11-3,CASSRGSGNTEAFF,TGTGCCAGCAGCCGGGGGAGTGGGAACACTGAAGCTTTCTTT
.,.,TRBJ2-7,TRBV4-1,CASSQDAGDEQYF,TGCGCCAGCAGCCAAGACGCAGGGGACGAGCAGTACTTC
.,TRBD1,TRBJ1-2,TRBV27,CASRAQGPAGYTF,TGTGCCAGCAGGGCACAGGGGCCCGCGGGCTACACCTTC
.,.,TRBJ2-7,TRBV5-4,CASRNSGDSSYEQYF,TGTGCCAGCAGGAATAGCGGGGACAGCTCCTACGAGCAGTACTTC
.,TRBD1,TRBJ2-2,TRBV19,CASSPRTGGNTGELFF,TGTGCCAGTAGTCCTCGGACAGGGGGGAACACCGGGGAGCTGTTTTTT
.,TRBD2,TRBJ2-3,TRBV9,CASSVTSVDTDTQYF,TGTGCCAGCAGCGTAACTAGCGTAGACACAGATACGCAGTATTTT
.,.,TRBJ1-5,TRBV6-5,CASSLSDRSNQPQHF,TGTGCCAGCAGCCTTTCTGACAGAAGCAATCAGCCCCAGCATTTT
.,.,TRBJ2-3,TRBV11-2,CASSPGGATDTQYF,TGTGCCAGCAGCCCCGGGGGAGCCACAGATACGCAGTATTTT
.,TRBD1,TRBJ1-2,TRBV29-1,CSVEEGAYGYTF,TGCAGCGTTGAGGAGGGGGCGTATGGCTACACCTTC
.,.,TRBJ1-3,TRBV28,CASRPQGPSGNTIYF,TGTGCCAGCAGGCCACAGGGACCCTCTGGAAACACCATATATTTT
.,.,TRBJ2-1,TRBV25-1,CASSEGQPQFF,TGTGCCAGCAGTGAAGGACAGCCGCAGTTCTTC
.,.,TRBJ1-1,TRBV29-1,CSVKGLNLNTEAFF,TGCAGCGTGAAAGGACTAAACCTGAACACTGAAGCTTTCTTT
.,TRBD1,TRBJ1-2,TRBV5-1,CASSLRTGRVDYGYTF,TGCGCCAGCAGCTTGAGGACAGGGAGGGTTGACTATGGCTACACCTTC
.,.,TRBJ2-2,TRBV6-6,CAGSPGSGNTGELFF,TGTGCCGGTTCTCCCGGTTCGGGGAACACCGGGGAGCTGTTTTTT
.,TRBD2,TRBJ2-7,TRBV7-9,CASSSLTSGASYEQYF,TGTGCCAGCAGCTCCCTGACTAGCGGGGCCTCCTACGAGCAGTACTTC
.,TRBD1,TRBJ1-2,TRBV10-3,CAIRTGGSYGYTF,TGTGCCATCCGAACAGGGGGCTCATATGGCTACACCTTC
few,.,TRBJ1-2,TRBV19,CASSSGTGSRGYTF,TGTGCCAGTAGTAGCGGGACTGGATCGCGTGGCTACACCTTC
.,.,TRBJ1-5,TRBV6-6,CASASGAVSQPQHF,TGTGCCAGCGCGTCAGGGGCCGTGAGTCAGCCCCAGCATTTT
.,.,TRBJ1-1,TRBV20-1,CSARDLGVAFF,TGCAGTGCTAGAGATCTAGGGGTGGCTTTCTTT
.,TRBD2,TRBJ2-7,TRBV9,CASSPRTSGESYEQYF,TGTGCCAGCAGCCCCCGCACTAGCGGGGAATCCTACGAGCAGTACTTC
.,TRBD2,TRBJ2-3,TRBV11-2,CASSSGGNTQYF,TGTGCCAGCAGCTCCGGGGGGAATACGCAGTATTTT
.,TRBD1,TRBJ1-1,TRBV6-6,CASRVSTGYTEAFF,TGTGCCAGCAGAGTATCGACAGGGTACACTGAAGCTTTCTTT
.,.,TRBJ2-3,TRBV5-6,CASSLRVAAGLDTQYF,TGTGCCAGCAGCTTGAGGGTAGCGGCTGGCCTCGATACGCAGTATTTT
.,TRBD2,TRBJ2-2,TRBV6-1,CASSDRGLAGVNGELFF,TGTGCCAGCAGTGACCGGGGACTAGCGGGAGTGAACGGGGAGCTGTTTTTT
few,.,TRBJ2-2,TRBV5-1,CASSLTGVPTGELFF,TGCGCCAGCAGCTTGACGGGAGTACCTACCGGGGAGCTGTTTTTT
once,.,TRBJ1-1,TRBV19,CASSMFAGPGTEAFF,TGTGCCAGTAGTATGTTCGCAGGGCCAGGCACTGAAGCTTTCTTT
.,.,TRBJ1-1,TRBV28,CASSLWQNTEAFF,TGTGCCAGCAGTTTGTGGCAGAACACTGAAGCTTTCTTT
.,.,TRBJ1-1,TRBV2,CASSQDTGVGIF,TGTGCCAGCAGTCAGGACACGGGTGTTGGAATCTTT
once,TRBD1,TRBJ1-4,TRBV19,CASSTLTGSVEKLFF,TGTGCCAGTAGTACTCTGACAGGGTCGGTTGAAAAACTGTTTTTT
.,.,TRBJ1-1,TRBV27,CASSLSGGGGTEAFF,TGTGCCAGCAGTTTATCGGGAGGGGGAGGCACTGAAGCTTTCTTT
.,.,TRBJ2-1,TRBV7-3,CASSLEESTYNEQFF,TGTGCCAGCAGCTTAGAAGAGAGTACCTACAATGAGCAGTTCTTC
.,.,TRBJ2-5,TRBV30,CAWSVGGTGTQYF,TGTGCCTGGAGTGTTGGGGGGACTGGGACCCAGTACTTC
.,TRBD1,TRBJ2-2,TRBV5-4,CASSFYSTGGTGELFF,TGTGCCAGCAGCTTCTATTCGACAGGGGGCACCGGGGAGCTGTTTTTT
.,.,TRBJ2-1,TRBV19,CASSFRGNEQFF,TGTGCCAGTAGTTTCAGGGGAAATGAGCAGTTCTTC
.,TRBD2,TRBJ2-3,TRBV6-1,CASTFGLSGGDTQYF,TGTGCCAGCACCTTTGGGTTATCGGGGGGAGATACGCAGTATTTT
.,.,TRBJ1-1,TRBV5-1,CASSLGWGQEGRTEAFF,TGCGCCAGCAGCTTGGGCTGGGGGCAAGAGGGAAGGACTGAAGCTTTCTTT
.,.,TRBJ2-7,TRBV28,CASSSSLLGLSHF,TGTGCCAGCAGCTCCAGCCTACTTGGACTATCTCACTTC
.,TRBD1,TRBJ1-5,TRBV27,CASSLVGQDNQPQHF,TGTGCCAGCAGTTTAGTGGGACAGGACAATCAGCCCCAGCATTTT
.,.,TRBJ2-2,TRBV11-3,CASSPREGNTGELFF,TGTGCCAGCAGCCCCCGAGAGGGCAACACCGGGGAGCTGTTTTTT
.,.,TRBJ1-1,TRBV5-1,CASSLELGQDTEAFF,TGCGCCAGCAGCTTGGAGTTGGGTCAGGACACTGAAGCTTTCTTT
.,.,TRBJ2-7,TRBV4-1,CASSQDTVSYEQYF,TGCGCCAGCAGCCAAGATACGGTTTCCTACGAGCAGTACTTC
.,TRBD1,TRBJ2-7,TRBV27,CASSLGSGGHEQYF,TGTGCCAGCAGTTTAGGGTCAGGGGGCCACGAGCAGTACTTC
.,.,TRBJ1-1,TRBV19,CASSTAIAYTEAFF,TGTGCCAGTAGTACCGCAATAGCGTACACTGAAGCTTTCTTT
.,TRBD1,TRBJ1-5,TRBV19,CASSTGGQGAMPQHF,TGTGCCAGTAGTACAGGAGGACAGGGGGCGATGCCCCAGCATTTT
once,.,TRBJ1-5,TRBV6-5,CASSYSHNSNQPQHF,TGTGCCAGCAGTTACTCACACAATAGCAATCAGCCCCAGCATTTT
.,TRBD1,TRBJ1-2,TRBV18,CASSPGRQGYYGYTF,TGTGCCAGCTCACCGGGAAGACAGGGTTACTATGGCTACACCTTC
.,.,TRBJ1-2,TRBV19,CASREQALANYGYTF,TGTGCCAGTAGGGAACAGGCCCTAGCTAACTATGGCTACACCTTC
.,TRBD1,TRBJ2-2,TRBV5-1,CASSTGTGADTGELFF,TGCGCCAGCAGTACCGGGACAGGGGCGGACACCGGGGAGCTGTTTTTT